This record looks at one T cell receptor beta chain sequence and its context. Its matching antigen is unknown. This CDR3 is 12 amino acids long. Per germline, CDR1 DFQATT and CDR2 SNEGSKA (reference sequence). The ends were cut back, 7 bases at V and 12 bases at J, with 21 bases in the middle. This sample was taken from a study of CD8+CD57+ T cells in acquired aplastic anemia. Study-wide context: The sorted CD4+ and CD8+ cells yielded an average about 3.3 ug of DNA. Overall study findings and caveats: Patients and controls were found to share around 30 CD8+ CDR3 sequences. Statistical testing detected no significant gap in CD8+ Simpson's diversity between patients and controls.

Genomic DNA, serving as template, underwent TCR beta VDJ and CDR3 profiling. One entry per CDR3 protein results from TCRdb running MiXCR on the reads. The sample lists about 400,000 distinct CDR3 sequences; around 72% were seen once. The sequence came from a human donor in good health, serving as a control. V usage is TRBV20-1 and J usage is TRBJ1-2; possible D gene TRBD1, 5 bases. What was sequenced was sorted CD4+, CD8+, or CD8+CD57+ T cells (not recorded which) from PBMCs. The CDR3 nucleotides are TGCAGTGTCAGCGTTCCGGGGGGTACCGACACCTTC. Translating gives CSVSVPGGTDTF.